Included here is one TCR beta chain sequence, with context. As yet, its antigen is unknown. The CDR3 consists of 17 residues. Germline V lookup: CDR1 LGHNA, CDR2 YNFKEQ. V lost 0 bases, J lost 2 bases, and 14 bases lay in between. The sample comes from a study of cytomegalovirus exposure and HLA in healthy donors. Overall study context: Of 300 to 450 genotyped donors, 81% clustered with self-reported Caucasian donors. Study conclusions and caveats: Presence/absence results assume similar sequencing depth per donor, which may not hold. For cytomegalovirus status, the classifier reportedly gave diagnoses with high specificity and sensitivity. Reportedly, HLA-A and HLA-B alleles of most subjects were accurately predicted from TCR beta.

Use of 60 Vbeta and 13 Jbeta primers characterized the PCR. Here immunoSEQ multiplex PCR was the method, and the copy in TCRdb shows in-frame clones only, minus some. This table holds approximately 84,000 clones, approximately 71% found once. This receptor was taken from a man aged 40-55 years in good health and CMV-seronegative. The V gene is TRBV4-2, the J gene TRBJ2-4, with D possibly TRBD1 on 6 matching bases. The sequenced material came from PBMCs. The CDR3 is CASSQDLNRDTKNIQYF. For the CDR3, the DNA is TGTGCCAGCAGCCAAGATCTGAACAGGGACACCAAAAACATTCAGTACTTC.